This T cell receptor beta chain was documented in a study of human T cells and chemical hapten exposure. Sample time point: patch test 1, 2 weeks after DPC sensitization. Treatment defined: therapeutic diphenylcyclopropenone sensitization with weekly scalp DPC. At every patch-test visit, blood was drawn before the patch test was applied. This clonotype came up many times. Antigen unknown. In the authors' workflow: A typical sample had roughly 87,000 TCRs, with about 20,000 to 750,000 overall. TCRdb reanalysed the RACE reads using MiXCR and keeps one entry per CDR3 protein. The V and J calls shown here were made by TCRdb, not taken from the authors' results. The profile shows roughly 70,000 distinct CDR3 sequences, around 9.5% of them singletons. General study findings and limits: The study found that PT1 expanded TCR counts correlated positively with patch test score. Expanded TCRs clustered into significantly more large CDR3 similarity groups than controls, the analysis revealed.

The germline gives CDR1 SNHLY, CDR2 FYNNEI. The CDR3 covers 13 residues. V lost 5 bases and J 1 base, leaving 9 bases between the germline ends. The sequencing used whole blood, collected in connection with sensitization to the hapten diphenylcyclopropenone (DPC). The receptor was derived from a woman aged 35 to 49 with alopecia areata. Some clones in this sample may be carry-over from other donors' samples. The rearrangement uses TRBV2 and TRBJ2-7, with D possibly TRBD2 on 5 matching bases. The CDR3 DNA sequence: TGTGCCAGCAGTAGCCGGACTTCCTACGAGCAGTACTTC. It specifies CASSSRTSYEQYF.